This T cell receptor beta chain stems from a study of sequential checkpoint blockade in melanoma. The assay was immunoSEQ multiplex PCR, and TCRdb's table has in-frame clones only and misses some. Seen here are roughly 8,400 clones, around 79% observed once, and the top ten hold roughly 18%. The sample's treatment: randomized to nivolumab then ipilimumab (arm A) or the reverse (arm B). The CDR3 spans 15 residues. Per germline, CDR1 MGHRA and CDR2 YSYEKL. The V gene end was trimmed by 1 base and the J gene end by 5 bases; junction bases not matched to a gene: 6. This receptor was identified in a human donor with melanoma. Sample: CD8+ T cells sorted from blood (inferred from file names), taken from a patient given nivolumab and ipilimumab in sequence. The chain combines TRBV4-1 with TRBJ2-5, with 8 bases that match TRBD1. The CDR3 DNA is TGCGCCAGCAGCCAAGTTTTTACAGGGGGGGAGACCCAGTACTTC. This encodes CASSQVFTGGETQYF.